These 5 T cell receptor beta chains came from one sample sequenced in a study of CD4 and CD8 cells across lung adenocarcinoma regions (dated by TCRdb to the late 2010s). The library was built by means of PCR. Sequencing used a HiSeq X Ten. The public reads were reprocessed in TCRdb via fastp at Q25 and MiXCR, keeping in-frame beta chains. Every entry covers one CDR3 protein and lists the most common genes and DNA from its rows. This sample lists 23,000 or so distinct CDR3 sequences; 53% were detected once. Less than 60% of the sample comes from the top ten. Sequencing was done on a sample of CD8+ T cells from the center of a lung tumor. The cell subset or site label here, explained by the study, means: tumor center region. The receptors stem from a male donor with lung adenocarcinoma. The CD4 and CD8 labels of this study may be unreliable.

This clonotype counts as medium-sized. The V gene is TRBV6-5, the J gene TRBJ2-1; 8 positions agree with TRBD2. The V and J ends lost 0 bases and 5 bases, in that order; junction bases with no gene match: 3. The CDR3 is made up of 15 amino acids. CDR1 is MNHEY and CDR2 is SVGAGI in the germline V gene. CDR3 DNA: TGTGCCAGCAGTTACTCAGCGGGAGCGAACAATGAGCAGTTCTTC. As protein: CASSYSAGANNEQFF.

This clonotype was observed once. The junction departs from the called germline gene at one end, perhaps through a read error. The chain recombines TRBV27 with TRBJ2-5, with D possibly TRBD2 on 7 matching bases. This CDR3 has 16 amino acids. The germline V gene has CDR1 MNHEY and CDR2 SMNVEV (reference sequence). For the CDR3, the DNA is TGTGCCAGCAGGGGGAGGGGGGGCCGTGACCAAGAGATCCAGTACTTC. Encoded protein: CASRGRGGRDQEIQYF.

About this clonotype itself: The junction departs from germline at one end; a sequencing error may be responsible. This chain joins TRBV6-5 and TRBJ2-3; maybe TRBD1 (7 bases). Germline V CDR1 and CDR2: MNHEY, SVGAGI. The CDR3 runs 18 residues. CDR3 loop: CASSYRGPGGRDTDTQYF. CDR3 DNA: TGTGCCAGCAGTTACAGGGGGCCCGGCGGGCGGGACACAGATACGCAGTATTTC.

Notes on this clonotype: At one of its ends the junction is not consistent with the germline gene, which may arise from a read error. The rearrangement links TRBV6-1 to TRBJ2-3, with D possibly matching TRBD2 (6 bases). The CDR3 length is 15 residues. Germline V lookup: CDR1 MNHNS, CDR2 SASEGT. The CDR3: CASNTGAGSGDTQYF. CDR3 sequence (DNA): TGTGCCAGCAACACCGGGGCGGGGAGCGGAGATACTCAGTATTTC.

This clonotype is categorized as medium-sized. The chain links TRBV6-5 to TRBJ2-5; D is possibly TRBD2 (6 bases). Germline assignment: CDR1 MNHEY and CDR2 SVGAGI. Trimming stripped 4 bases from V and 9 bases from J, with 9 bases between. The CDR3 has 11 residues. CDR3 residues: CASSLWGAQYF. As DNA, the CDR3 is TGTGCCAGCAGTTTATGGGGGGCCCAGTACTTC.